The clone carrying this T cell receptor beta chain was detected only once. Its antigen is still unknown. This specimen belongs to a study of shared clonotypes between healthy human individuals. Regarding the study as a whole: At large depth, rarefaction still showed sorted-subset sequencing to be incomplete.

Naive CD8 isolation took CD45RO-negative cells positively selected for CCR7 and excluded terminally differentiated effector memory CD45RA+ cells. V shed 0 bases, J shed 1 base, and the junction held 3 bases outside the gene matches. In germline, CDR1 is LGHNA, CDR2 YSLEER. CDR3 size: 16 residues. This table comes from immunoSEQ multiplex PCR, and its TCRdb copy is limited to in-frame clones, with some not included. The repertoire consists of about 2 million clones, with roughly 95% occurring once and the leading ten covering 1.2%. Input material: naive CD8+ T cells sorted from blood. The clonotype originates from a man between 18 and 35 years old in good health. This rearrangement joins TRBV4-3 to TRBJ2-3; 8 positions match TRBD2. The CDR3 DNA reads as TGCGCCAGCAGCCAAGAGTTGACTAGCGGCACAGATACGCAGTATTTT. Residues: CASSQELTSGTDTQYF.